This TCR beta chain was documented in a study of cytomegalovirus exposure and HLA in healthy donors. The ends were cut back, 8 bases at V and 7 bases at J, with 15 bases in the middle. CDR3 size: 12 residues. Germline V CDR1 and CDR2: SGHAT, FQNNGV. Turning to this clone: Its antigen is not known.

Study-level results: Through in vitro validation, three CMV-associated chains were shown to be specific for CMV antigens. According to a later analysis, TCR clusters from the first cohort tended to co-occur in the 120 or so validation repertoires.

TCRdb keeps only in-frame clones here, not all; method: immunoSEQ multiplex PCR. The table lists under 250,000 clones, roughly 84% of them singletons. The sequencing input was PBMCs. The rearrangement joins TRBV11-2 to TRBJ2-7; either TRBD1 or TRBD2 may supply D (5 bases each). This receptor was identified in a man aged 18 to 35 in good health and CMV-seropositive. The DNA for the CDR3 is TGTGCCAGCCGGGACCTTCGCGGGGAGCAGTACTTC. Translation: CASRDLRGEQYF.